This T cell receptor (beta chain) was sequenced in a study of blood T cells in healthy people across ages (dated by TCRdb to between 2015 and 2017). Regarding the research as a whole: In model experiments, roughly one uniquely barcoded TCR beta cDNA molecule per two T cells was captured by template switching. Age-related changes in TCR beta repertoire diversity were measured in the study by deep sequencing normalized with unique cDNA molecular identifiers. The donors were split into four age groups: young (average about 16 years), middle-aged (about 40), aged (more than 60) and long-lived (approximately 80). Donors of different ages were randomly distributed across sequencing lanes to avoid experimental bias. The study analyzed two additional independent replicas of 1 million unique cDNA reads from the same blood draw for two donors, one aged 18 to 29 and one aged 80 or older.

Library method: 5' RACE. Sequencing relied on an Illumina HiSeq 2500. A second PCR of about 7 to 12 cycles was performed with a sample-barcoded 5' primer and a J-beta primer mix. A template-switch 5' adaptor carrying 12 random nucleotides introduced a unique molecular identifier onto each TCR beta cDNA molecule. Each sample yielded at least 2.5 million CDR3-containing paired-end reads. First-strand cDNA synthesis was performed from all RNA using the Mint cDNA synthesis kit, with priming by a TRBC-specific oligonucleotide. Following uracil-DNA glycosylase treatment, a first 18-cycle PCR with universal primers M1SS and BC2_uni_R was performed on all cDNA. Processing in the source paper ran as follows. For normalization, 1 million high-quality reads, each with a distinct molecular identifier, were randomly selected from each sample. Instead of being binned into consensus sequences, reads that shared molecular identifiers were thrown out. MiTCR, set to a Q25 quality threshold and the strictest error-elimination algorithm, was used for CDR3 identification, clonotype clustering and error correction. A nonparametric unseen species model with Euler transformation was used to estimate a lower bound on total TCR beta diversity. The public reads were run again by TCRdb, first through fastp at Q25 and then through MiXCR, and only productive beta chains were kept. Each CDR3 protein appears once, grouped with its most common genes and DNA. The V and J calls here are based on TCRdb, not the publication. This sample gives fewer than 2,000,000 distinct CDR3 sequences in total; 34% of them show up just once. The top ten clones comprise about 10% of the sample.

There are 12 amino acids in the CDR3, from cysteine to phenylalanine inclusive. The entry retains the CDR3 DNA only, 36 bases that are in frame from base 1. Per the germline V gene, SGHRS is the CDR1 and YFSETQ is the CDR2. The junction carries 8 bases between V and J, which are trimmed by 6 bases and 2 bases respectively. Overall results and qualifications from the work: There was a strong correlation between observed TCR beta diversity and the percentage of naive T cells measured by flow cytometry. Because the CMV infection status of the donors was unknown, age-related changes in expanded clonotypes may potentially have been confounded. Since profiling was done on bulk unsorted PBMCs, naive and antigen-experienced compartments could not be conclusively compared. As age increased, observed TCR beta diversity per million T cells dropped in a roughly linear way, and a significant reduction was already evident by age 40. Estimates of total diversity based on one million sequenced T cells were considered lower bounds and underestimates. Compared with the aged group, the long-lived group had more naive CD4+ T cells, fewer expanded clones and increased TCR diversity, a pattern suggesting age selection.

This clonotype was seen a handful of times. Its antigen is not yet known. Base qualities are not recorded, but no much larger clone differs from it by a single base. The donors were under 40 Caucasian individuals from Russia, aged 6 to 90 years, who were systemically healthy. Each donor gave ten milliliters of peripheral blood, drawn into EDTA-treated Vacutainer tubes. Ficoll-Paque density-gradient centrifugation was used to isolate PBMCs, with at least 6 million obtained per sample. Trizol reagent was used to extract total RNA from the PBMCs, yielding at least 6 micrograms per sample. For every donor, flow cytometry on a PBMC aliquot measured the percentage of naive CD45RAhigh/CD27high T cells.

The V and J segments used are TRBV5-1 and TRBJ2-5; no D gene call is confident. Specimen: blood. The sequence was obtained from a woman in her twenties or thirties in good health. The CDR3 is CASKVAQETQYF. In nucleotide form, the sequence is TGCGCCAGCAAGGTAGCACAAGAGACCCAGTACTTC.